Below, 25 T cell receptor beta chains from the same sample are listed, as sequenced in a study. Each CDR3 protein gets one entry after TCRdb re-called the 5' RACE reads with MiXCR. The repertoire includes 55,000 to 70,000 distinct CDR3 sequences, roughly 28% of them detected once, and 2.5% to 3.5% sits in the top ten. Sequencing was performed on tumor-infiltrating memory CD4+ T cells sorted from the breast tumor. Subset noted: memory CD4+ T cells, CD4+CD45RO+CD25-. The receptors were gathered from a female donor with breast cancer.

This clonotype was recorded a few times. Sequence at one end of the junction differs from germline and may be a read error. J is TRBJ2-7 and V is TRBV3-1; D gene uncertain. Germline V gene sequence: CDR1 LGHDT, CDR2 YNNKEL (reference sequence). The length of the CDR3 is 14 residues. The CDR3 DNA is TGCGCCAGCAGCCAAGGGTACAGCCCTTGGGAGCAGTACTTC. Residues: CASSQGYSPWEQYF.

This clonotype was counted only a few times. This chain links TRBV11-2 with TRBJ2-7, with D unclear. This CDR3 contains 13 residues. Between the trimmed V and J ends, which lost 2 bases and 7 bases, there was a span of 12 bases. Per germline, CDR1 SGHAT and CDR2 FQNNGV. The CDR3 region has the DNA TGTGCCAGCAGCTTACTAGGCACTCCGGAGCAGTACTTC. Translated: CASSLLGTPEQYF.

This rearrangement joins TRBV6-1 to TRBJ2-7, with no clear D. This CDR3 has 12 amino acids. The germline CDR1 and CDR2 sequences are MNHNS and SASEGT. Trimming stripped 6 bases from V and 5 bases from J, with 11 bases between. The CDR3 sequence: CASRRVDHEQYF. In DNA form, the CDR3 reads TGTGCCAGCAGAAGGGTGGATCACGAGCAGTACTTC.

This clonotype was detected a few times. V and J are TRBV9 and TRBJ1-1, with unresolved D. Trimming stripped 4 bases from V and 3 bases from J, with 10 bases between. This CDR3 comprises 13 residues. The germline CDR1 and CDR2 sequences are SGDLS and YYNGEE. The CDR3 DNA follows: TGTGCCAGCAGCTTCGGTTTAGACACTGAAGCTTTCTTT. Encoded protein: CASSFGLDTEAFF.

This clonotype was seen ten or more times. The chain carries TRBV20-1 and TRBJ2-7, with TRBD1 matching 7 bases. V gave up 0 bases and J gave up 2 bases; unmatched junction bases: 4. The CDR3 runs 14 residues. The V gene's germline CDR1 is DFQATT and CDR2 SNEGSKA (reference sequence). The CDR3 spells CSAREGQFAYEQYF. CDR3 sequence (DNA): TGCAGTGCTAGAGAGGGACAGTTTGCCTACGAGCAGTACTTC.

With respect to this clonotype: This may be a read error, as it is one base from a much larger clone. This chain links TRBV6-2 or TRBV6-3 with TRBJ2-1; TRBD1 or TRBD2 may be the D gene (5 bases each). The CDR3 length is 14 residues. Trimming took off 6 bases at V and 14 bases at J, with 23 bases between the two ends. Germline V CDR1 and CDR2: MNHEY, SVGEGT. In DNA form, the CDR3 reads TGTGCCAGCAGCCAGGGACCCACCCCGATCGAGAAGTTCTTC. Its protein product is CASSQGPTPIEKFF.

This clonotype was seen at least ten times. The chain carries TRBV5-1 and TRBJ1-5, with 7 bases aligning to TRBD1. The CDR3 spans 13 residues. Unmatched junction bases numbered 2, after V lost 4 bases and J lost 4 bases. Germline V gives CDR1 SGHRS, CDR2 YFSETQ. The CDR3 loop is CASSTDRNQPQHF. The CDR3 DNA is TGCGCCAGCAGCACGGACAGGAATCAGCCCCAGCATTTT.

This clonotype has a handful of counts. The chain carries TRBV28 and TRBJ2-1, with D hard to call. V lost 5 bases and J 8 bases, leaving 13 bases between the germline ends. Germline lookup yields CDR1 MDHEN and CDR2 SYDVKM. The CDR3 runs to 13 residues. This chain's CDR3 is CASSVSASYEQFF. The CDR3 DNA is TGTGCCAGCAGTGTATCAGCAAGCTATGAGCAGTTCTTC.

This clonotype rates as medium-sized. J is TRBJ2-5 and V is TRBV10-3; the D gene is possibly TRBD1 (6 bases). Germline loops: CDR1 ENHRY, CDR2 SYGVKD. The CDR3 totals 12 residues. V was pared by 11 bases and J by 2 bases, with 12 bases between. CDR3 loop: CASKGEQETQYF. As DNA, the CDR3 is TGTGCCTCGAAGGGGGAACAAGAGACCCAGTACTTC.

This chain connects TRBV5-1 to TRBJ2-1; 8 bases agree with TRBD2. The CDR3 is 14 amino acids. After removal of 2 bases from V and 8 bases from J, the junction contained 6 bases not matched to a gene. CDR1 and CDR2 (germline): SGHRS, YFSETQ. CDR3 region: CASSFSGSNDEQFF. The CDR3 region has the DNA TGCGCCAGCAGCTTCAGCGGGAGCAACGATGAGCAGTTCTTC. Full variable domain (outside the CDR3, taken from reference TRBV5-1 and TRBJ2-1): KAGVTQTPRYLIKTRGQQVTLSCSPISGHRSVSWYQQTPGQGLQFLFEYFSETQRNKGNFPGRFSGRQFSNSRSEMNVSTLELGDSALYLCASSFSGSNDEQFFGPGTRLTVL.

In DNA, the CDR3 is TGTGCCACCAGCAGAGCTAGCGGGAGTTTAACAGATACGCAGTATTTT. Translated: CATSRASGSLTDTQYF. The J gene is TRBJ2-3, the V gene TRBV15; 10 positions agree with TRBD2. The germline V gene encodes CDR1 LNHNV and CDR2 YYDKDF (reference sequence). The CDR3 sequence is 16 residues long. Losses at the gene ends were 1 base for V and 3 bases for J; bases not matched to a gene: 4.

The chain has TRBV25-1 and TRBJ1-1; TRBD1 matches 8 bases. The CDR3 loop spans 15 amino acids. Germline loops: CDR1 MGHDK, CDR2 SYGVNS. With 5 bases clipped from V and 2 bases from J, the junction kept 7 bases outside the gene matches. Written as DNA, the CDR3 is TGTGCCAGCAGTACCCGGACAGGGTTAAACACTGAAGCTTTCTTT. The encoded protein is CASSTRTGLNTEAFF.

The genes are TRBV7-9 and TRBJ2-1; D unclear. This CDR3 has 16 residues. CDR1 is SEHNR and CDR2 is FQNEAQ in the germline V gene (reference sequence). V was cut by 7 bases and J by 2 bases, with 18 bases left in between. DNA of the CDR3: TGTGCCAGCAACCGACGCCAATCGCGCGCCTACAATGAGCAGTTCTTC. Its protein is CASNRRQSRAYNEQFF.

This clonotype was seen only a few times. This chain links TRBV4-1 with TRBJ2-4; 7 positions agree with TRBD1. Germline V gene lookup returns CDR1 MGHRA and CDR2 YSYEKL. CDR3 length: 15 residues. Trimming took 0 bases from V and 7 from J; bases not matched to a gene: 6. This CDR3 reads CASSQDDRDNNIQYF. In DNA form, the CDR3 reads TGCGCCAGCAGCCAAGATGACAGGGACAATAACATTCAGTACTTC.

The CDR3 DNA follows: TGTGCCAGCTGCCCGGGACTAGTAGCAGATACGCAGTATTTT. It encodes CASCPGLVADTQYF. J is TRBJ2-3 and V is TRBV5-5, with TRBD2 matching 8 bases. Germline V gene sequence: CDR1 SGHKS, CDR2 YYEKEE (reference sequence). V trimming: 7 bases; J trimming: 4 bases; junction bases outside the gene matches: 8. The CDR3 runs to 14 residues.

The V call is TRBV5-6, the J call TRBJ2-1, with 7 positions matching TRBD2. Unmatched junction bases numbered 6, after V lost 1 base and J lost 8 bases. Germline CDR1 and CDR2: SGHDT and YYEEEE. The CDR3 is 14 residues long. The CDR3 spells CASSLTGGSHEQFF. In DNA, the CDR3 is TGTGCCAGCAGCTTGACTGGCGGGAGTCATGAGCAGTTCTTC.

The genes are TRBV24-1 and TRBJ2-1; 7 positions agree with TRBD1. Germline CDR1 and CDR2: KGHDR and SFDVKD. The CDR3 spans 14 residues. With V trimmed by 9 bases and J by 6 bases, 10 bases remained unmatched. CDR3 nucleotides: TGTGCCACCTCTAAAGGGGGCTTAGCCAATGAGCAGTTCTTC. This sequence encodes CATSKGGLANEQFF.

In this sample, this clonotype turned up a few times. This chain uses TRBV28 with TRBJ1-2; D not certain. Trimming removed 5 bases at V and 7 bases at J, with 11 bases between. CDR3 length equals 12 residues. CDR1 and CDR2 from the germline V gene are MDHEN and SYDVKM. CDR3 nucleotides: TGTGCCAGCAGTCTTCTTAGGAGTGGCTACACCTTC. The encoded protein is CASSLLRSGYTF.

As concerns this clonotype: The junction departs from germline at one end; a sequencing error may be responsible. V gene TRBV4-1 combines with J gene TRBJ1-1; D is unresolved. Germline lookup yields CDR1 MGHRA and CDR2 YSYEKL. The CDR3 runs 13 residues. CDR3 in amino acids: CASSQVWRTGAFF. The DNA of the CDR3 is TGCGCCAGCAGCCAAGTTTGGAGGACTGGAGCTTTCTTT.

V usage is TRBV20-1 and J usage is TRBJ2-7; D possibly corresponds to TRBD2 (5 bases). The CDR3 is 15 residues long. Between the trimmed V and J ends, which lost 3 bases and 2 bases, there was a span of 17 bases. Germline V gives CDR1 DFQATT, CDR2 SNEGSKA (reference sequence). The CDR3 bases are TGCAGTGCTAGTACCGAGGACTTTATTACCTACGAGCAGTACTTC. It translates to CSASTEDFITYEQYF.

The chain uses TRBV5-1 and TRBJ2-5; 8 nucleotides agree with TRBD2. The CDR3 runs 16 residues. Germline V gene lookup returns CDR1 SGHRS and CDR2 YFSETQ. The V segment lost 0 bases and the J segment 5 bases; nucleotides outside the gene matches: 9. The CDR3 region has the DNA TGCGCCAGCAGCTTGGCCCCAGCGGGAGAGGGGGAGACCCAGTACTTC. Translating it yields CASSLAPAGEGETQYF.

The chain uses TRBV5-5 and TRBJ2-7; 10 positions match TRBD2. The CDR3 is made up of 14 amino acids. Unmatched junction bases numbered 5, after V lost 5 bases and J lost 3 bases. Germline V gene data show CDR1 as SGHKS and CDR2 as YYEKEE (reference sequence). Here the CDR3 DNA reads TGTGCCAGCAGTTCGAGCGGGGGGGGCTACGAGCAGTACTTC. This encodes CASSSSGGGYEQYF. Variable domain in full (rest from reference TRBV5-5 and TRBJ2-7): DAGVTQSPTHLIKTRGQQVTLRCSPISGHKSVSWYQQVLGQGPQFIFQYYEKEERGRGNFPDRFSARQFPNYSSELNVNALLLGDSALYLCASSSSGGGYEQYFGPGTRLTVT.

This clonotype was recorded a few times. The rearrangement joins TRBV4-1 to TRBJ2-3; no reliable D call. CDR1 is MGHRA, CDR2 YSYEKL, per germline. The V gene lost 4 bases and the J gene lost 2 bases, with 10 bases spanning the gap. The length of the CDR3 is 14 residues. Here the CDR3 DNA reads TGCGCCAGCAGCCGCAAAGGGAACACAGATACGCAGTATTTT. Its protein product is CASSRKGNTDTQYF.

This chain joins TRBV25-1 and TRBJ1-6; tentative D call: TRBD1 (5 bases). Between the trimmed V and J ends, which lost 1 base and 8 bases, there was a span of 15 bases. CDR3 length equals 16 residues. Germline values: CDR1 MGHDK, CDR2 SYGVNS. CDR3 sequence (DNA): TGTGCCAGCAGTGAATGGAAATTAAGGGGTGATTCACCCCTCCACTTT. Its translation is CASSEWKLRGDSPLHF.

This chain uses TRBV7-9 with TRBJ2-5, with TRBD1 as a possible D gene (5 bases). Germline CDR1 and CDR2: SEHNR and FQNEAQ (reference sequence). This CDR3 is built from 17 residues. V lost 5 bases and J 3 bases, leaving 22 bases between the germline ends. The CDR3 sequence is CASSPLIGQGKKETQYF. CDR3 DNA sequence: TGTGCCAGCAGCCCGCTAATCGGGCAGGGTAAGAAAGAGACCCAGTACTTC.